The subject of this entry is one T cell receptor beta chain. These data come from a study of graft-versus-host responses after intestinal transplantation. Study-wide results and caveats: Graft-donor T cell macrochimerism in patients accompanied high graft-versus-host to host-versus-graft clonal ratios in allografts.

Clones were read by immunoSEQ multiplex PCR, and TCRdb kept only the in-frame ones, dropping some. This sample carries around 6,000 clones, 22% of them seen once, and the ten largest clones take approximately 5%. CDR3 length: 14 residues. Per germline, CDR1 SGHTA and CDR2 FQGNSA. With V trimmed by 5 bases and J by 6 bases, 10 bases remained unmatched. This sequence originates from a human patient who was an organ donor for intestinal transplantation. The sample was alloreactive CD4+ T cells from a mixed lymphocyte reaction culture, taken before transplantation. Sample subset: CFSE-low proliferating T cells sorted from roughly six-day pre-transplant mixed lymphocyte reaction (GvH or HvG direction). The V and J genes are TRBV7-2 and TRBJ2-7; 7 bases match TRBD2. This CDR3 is CASSQTRGGGEQYF. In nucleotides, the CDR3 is TGTGCCAGCAGCCAGACTCGAGGCGGGGGCGAGCAGTACTTC.